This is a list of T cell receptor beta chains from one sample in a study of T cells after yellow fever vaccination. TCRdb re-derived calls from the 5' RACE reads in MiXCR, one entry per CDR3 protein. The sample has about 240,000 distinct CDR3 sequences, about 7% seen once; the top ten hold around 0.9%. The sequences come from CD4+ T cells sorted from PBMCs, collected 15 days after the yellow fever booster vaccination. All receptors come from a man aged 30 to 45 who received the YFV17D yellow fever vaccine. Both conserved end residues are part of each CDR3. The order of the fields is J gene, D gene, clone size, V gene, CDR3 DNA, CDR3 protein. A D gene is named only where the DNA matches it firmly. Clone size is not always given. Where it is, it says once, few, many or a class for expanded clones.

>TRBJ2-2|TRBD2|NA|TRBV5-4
TGTGCCAGCAGCCCGGCCTCAGCGGGAGCCGGGGAGCTGTTTTTT
CASSPASAGAGELFF
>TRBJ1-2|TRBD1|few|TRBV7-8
TGTGCCAGCAGCACAAATACAGGGGATGGCTACACCTTC
CASSTNTGDGYTF
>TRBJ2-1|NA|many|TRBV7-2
TGTGCCAGCCCTCGGGCGGGATCCTACAATGAGCAGTTCTTC
CASPRAGSYNEQFF
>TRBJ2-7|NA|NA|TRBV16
TGTGCCAGCAGCCAATCCTACCAGGTCGGGCAGTACTTC
CASSQSYQVGQYF
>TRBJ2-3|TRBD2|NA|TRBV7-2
TGTGCCAGCAGTAGGACTAGCGGGAAGGGAGATACGCAGTATTTT
CASSRTSGKGDTQYF
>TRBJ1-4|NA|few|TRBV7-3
TGTGCCAGCAGCTTAATGAGGCCAGGGTGGATTGAAAAACTGTTTTTT
CASSLMRPGWIEKLFF
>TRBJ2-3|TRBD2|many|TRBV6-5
TGTGCCAGCAGTTACAAAACGGGAGGCCTCATTTCAGATACGCAGTATTTT
CASSYKTGGLISDTQYF
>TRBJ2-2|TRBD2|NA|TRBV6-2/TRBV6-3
TGTGCCACCCGGCCTCTCGGGAGGGCGAACACCGGGGAGCTGTTTTTT
CATRPLGRANTGELFF
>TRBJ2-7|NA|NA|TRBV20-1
TGCAGTGCTAGAGGTACGGGACTCGGCGCACCCTACGAGCAGTACTTC
CSARGTGLGAPYEQYF
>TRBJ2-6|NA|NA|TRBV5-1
TGCGCCAGCAGCTTGTTGGACAGCAACGTCCTGACTTTC
CASSLLDSNVLTF
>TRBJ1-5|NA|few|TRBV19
TGTGCCAGTAGTACTACAGGGATTTGGAGCAATCAGCCCCAGCATTTT
CASSTTGIWSNQPQHF
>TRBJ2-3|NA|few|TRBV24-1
TGTGCCACCACTTCGGGCGGGATCACAGATACGCAGTATTTT
CATTSGGITDTQYF
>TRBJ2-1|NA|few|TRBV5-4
TGTGCCAGCAGCCCAGGGGGGGGGATAGGCAATGAGCAGTTCTTC
CASSPGGGIGNEQFF
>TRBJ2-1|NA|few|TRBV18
TGTGCCAGCTCGTTGGGCTCCCCTTCCTACAATGAGCAGTTCTTC
CASSLGSPSYNEQFF
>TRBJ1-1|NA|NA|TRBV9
TGTGCCAGCAGCGTATCTGAGAGGGTGAGGCGTTACACTGAAGCTTTCTTT
CASSVSERVRRYTEAFF
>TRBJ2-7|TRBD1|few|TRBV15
TGTGCCACCAGCAGAGATTATACAGGGGAAGAGCAGTACTTC
CATSRDYTGEEQYF
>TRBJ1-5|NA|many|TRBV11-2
TGTGCCAGCAGCTTTGATAGCAATCAGCCCCAGCATTTT
CASSFDSNQPQHF